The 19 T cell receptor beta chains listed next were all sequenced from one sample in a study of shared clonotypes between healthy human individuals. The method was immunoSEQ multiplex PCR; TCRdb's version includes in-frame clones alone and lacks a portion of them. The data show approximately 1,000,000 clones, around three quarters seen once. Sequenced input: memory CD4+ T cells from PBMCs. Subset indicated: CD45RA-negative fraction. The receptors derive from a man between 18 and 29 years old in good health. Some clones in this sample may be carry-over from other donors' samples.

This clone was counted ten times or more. The CDR3, as DNA: TGCGCCAGCAGCCCCCGCGGGATCGGGAAGACCCAGTACTTC. It codes for CASSPRGIGKTQYF. V usage is TRBV5-1 and J usage is TRBJ2-5; weak D call: TRBD2 (6 bases). The CDR3 covers 14 residues. The V gene's germline CDR1 is SGHRS and CDR2 YFSETQ. V was pared by 4 bases and J by 6 bases, with 16 bases between.

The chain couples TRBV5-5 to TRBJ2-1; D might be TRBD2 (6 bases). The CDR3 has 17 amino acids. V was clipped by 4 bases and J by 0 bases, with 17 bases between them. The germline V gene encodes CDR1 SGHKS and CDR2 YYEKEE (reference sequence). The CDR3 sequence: CASSGWGGISSYNEQFF. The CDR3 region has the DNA TGTGCCAGCAGCGGATGGGGCGGGATTAGCTCCTACAATGAGCAGTTCTTC.

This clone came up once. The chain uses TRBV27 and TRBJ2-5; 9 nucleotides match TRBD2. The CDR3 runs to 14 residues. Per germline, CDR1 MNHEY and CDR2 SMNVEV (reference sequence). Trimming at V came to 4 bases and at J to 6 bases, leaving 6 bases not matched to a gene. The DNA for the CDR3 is TGTGCCAGCAGTTCCCTAGCGGGACGAAAGACCCAGTACTTC. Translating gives CASSSLAGRKTQYF.

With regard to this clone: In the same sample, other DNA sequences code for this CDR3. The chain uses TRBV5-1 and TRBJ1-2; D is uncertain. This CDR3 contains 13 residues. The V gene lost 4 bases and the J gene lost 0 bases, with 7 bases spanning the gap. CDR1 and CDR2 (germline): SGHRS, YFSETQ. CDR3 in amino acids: CASSPTPNYGYTF. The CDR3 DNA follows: TGCGCCAGCAGCCCCACACCTAACTATGGCTACACCTTC.

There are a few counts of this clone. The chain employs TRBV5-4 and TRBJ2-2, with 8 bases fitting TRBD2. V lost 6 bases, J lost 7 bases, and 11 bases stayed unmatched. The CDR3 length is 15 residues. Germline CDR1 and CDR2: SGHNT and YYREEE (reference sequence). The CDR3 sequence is CASTTSAGGDGELFF. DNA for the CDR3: TGTGCCAGCACCACTAGTGCGGGAGGAGACGGGGAGCTGTTTTTT.

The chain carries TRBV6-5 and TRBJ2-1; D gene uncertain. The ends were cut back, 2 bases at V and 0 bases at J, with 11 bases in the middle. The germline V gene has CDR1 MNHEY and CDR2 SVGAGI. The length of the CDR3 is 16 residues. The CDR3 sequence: CASSYLKRSSYNEQFF. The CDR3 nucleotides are TGTGCCAGCAGTTACCTTAAACGGAGCTCCTACAATGAGCAGTTCTTC.

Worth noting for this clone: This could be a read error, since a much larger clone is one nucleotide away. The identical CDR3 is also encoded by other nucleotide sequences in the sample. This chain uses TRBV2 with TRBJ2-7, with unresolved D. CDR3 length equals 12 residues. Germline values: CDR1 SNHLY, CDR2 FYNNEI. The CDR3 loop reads CASRRSSYEQYF. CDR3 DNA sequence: TGTGCCAGCAGGAGAAGCTCCTACGAGCAATACTTC.

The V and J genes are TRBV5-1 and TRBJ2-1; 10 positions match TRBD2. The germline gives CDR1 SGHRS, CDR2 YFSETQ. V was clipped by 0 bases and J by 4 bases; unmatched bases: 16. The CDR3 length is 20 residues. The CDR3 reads CASSLARLAGERGLYNEQFF. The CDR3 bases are TGCGCCAGCAGCTTGGCCAGGCTAGCGGGAGAGAGGGGGTTGTACAATGAGCAGTTCTTC.

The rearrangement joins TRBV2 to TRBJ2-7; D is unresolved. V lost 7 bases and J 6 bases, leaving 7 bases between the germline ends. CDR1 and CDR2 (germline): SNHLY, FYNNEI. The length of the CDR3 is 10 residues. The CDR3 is CASKGSEQYF. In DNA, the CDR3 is TGTGCCAGCAAGGGCAGCGAGCAGTACTTC.

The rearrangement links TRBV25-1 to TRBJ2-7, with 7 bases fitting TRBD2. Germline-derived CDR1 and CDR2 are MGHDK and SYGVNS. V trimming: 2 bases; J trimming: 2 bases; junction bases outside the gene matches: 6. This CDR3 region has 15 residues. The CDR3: CASSEGRGTPYEQYF. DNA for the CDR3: TGTGCCAGCAGTGAAGGGCGGGGGACCCCCTACGAGCAGTACTTC.

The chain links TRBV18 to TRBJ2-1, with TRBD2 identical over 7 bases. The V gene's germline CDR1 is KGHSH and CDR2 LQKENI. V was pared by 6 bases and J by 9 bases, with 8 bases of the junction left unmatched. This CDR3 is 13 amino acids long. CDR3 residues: CASSRLAATEQFF. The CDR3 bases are TGTGCCAGCTCCCGCCTAGCGGCGACTGAGCAGTTCTTC.

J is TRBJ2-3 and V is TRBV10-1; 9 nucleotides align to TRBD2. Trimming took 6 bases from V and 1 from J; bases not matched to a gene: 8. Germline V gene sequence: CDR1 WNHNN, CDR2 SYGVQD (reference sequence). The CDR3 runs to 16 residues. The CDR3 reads CASSPSRTSGTDTQYF. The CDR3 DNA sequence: TGCGCCAGCAGCCCATCGAGGACTAGCGGCACAGATACGCAGTATTTT.

The CDR3 protein is CASRATGTKINEQFF. The CDR3 coding sequence is TGTGCCAGCAGGGCTACCGGGACCAAGATTAATGAGCAGTTCTTC. The chain carries TRBV28 and TRBJ2-1, with D perhaps given as TRBD1 or TRBD2 (5 bases each). Germline V gene sequence: CDR1 MDHEN, CDR2 SYDVKM. Trimming removed 6 bases at V and 7 bases at J, with 19 bases between. This CDR3 is 15 amino acids long.

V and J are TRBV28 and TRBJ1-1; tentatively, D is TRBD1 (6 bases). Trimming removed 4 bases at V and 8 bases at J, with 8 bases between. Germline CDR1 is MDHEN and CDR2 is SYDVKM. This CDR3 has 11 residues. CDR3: CASSSTGEAFF. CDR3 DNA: TGTGCCAGCAGTTCCACAGGGGAAGCTTTCTTT.

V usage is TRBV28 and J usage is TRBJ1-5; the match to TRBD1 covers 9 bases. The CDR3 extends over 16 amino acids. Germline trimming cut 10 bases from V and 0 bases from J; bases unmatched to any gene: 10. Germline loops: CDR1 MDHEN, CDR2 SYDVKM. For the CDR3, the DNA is TGTGCCACCAAACAGGGGGCGATTATTAGCAATCAGCCCCAGCATTTT. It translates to CATKQGAIISNQPQHF. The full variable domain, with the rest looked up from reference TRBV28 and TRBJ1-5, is DVKVTQSSRYLVKRTGEKVFLECVQDMDHENMFWYRQDPGLGLRLIYFSYDVKMKEKGDIPEGYSVSREKKERFSLILESASTNQTSMYLCATKQGAIISNQPQHFGDGTRLSIL.

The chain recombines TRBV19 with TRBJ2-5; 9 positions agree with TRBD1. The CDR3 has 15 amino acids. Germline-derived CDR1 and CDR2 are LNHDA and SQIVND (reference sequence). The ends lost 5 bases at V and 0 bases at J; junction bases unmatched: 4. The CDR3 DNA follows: TGTGCCAGTAGTCGGGACAGGGTGTACCAAGAGACCCAGTACTTC. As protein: CASSRDRVYQETQYF.

The chain's CDR3 is CASNGMANVLTF. The CDR3 region has the DNA TGTGCCAGTAATGGGATGGCCAACGTCCTGACTTTC. The rearrangement links TRBV19 to TRBJ2-6; D is unresolved. Trimming took off 7 bases at V and 6 bases at J, with 7 bases between the two ends. The germline V gene has CDR1 LNHDA and CDR2 SQIVND (reference sequence). The CDR3 covers 12 residues. Complete variable domain (other parts from reference TRBV19 and TRBJ2-6): DGGITQSPKYLFRKEGQNVTLSCEQNLNHDAMYWYRQDPGQGLRLIYYSQIVNDFQKGDIAEGYSVSREKKESFPLTVTSAQKNPTAFYLCASNGMANVLTFGAGSRLTVL.

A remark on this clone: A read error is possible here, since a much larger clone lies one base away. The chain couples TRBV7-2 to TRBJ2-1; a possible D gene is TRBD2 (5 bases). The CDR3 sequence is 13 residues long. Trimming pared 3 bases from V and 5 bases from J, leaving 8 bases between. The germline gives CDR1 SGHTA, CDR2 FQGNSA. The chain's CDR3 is CASSFRRDNEQFF. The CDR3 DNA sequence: TGTGCCAGCAGCTTCAGGCGGGACAATGAGCAGTTCTTC.

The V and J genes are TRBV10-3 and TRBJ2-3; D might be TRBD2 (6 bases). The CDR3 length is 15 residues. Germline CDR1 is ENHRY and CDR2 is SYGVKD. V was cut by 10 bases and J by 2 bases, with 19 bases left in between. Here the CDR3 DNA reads TGTGCCACCAACCCACTAGCTAGTCTCACAGATACGCAGTATTTT. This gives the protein CATNPLASLTDTQYF.